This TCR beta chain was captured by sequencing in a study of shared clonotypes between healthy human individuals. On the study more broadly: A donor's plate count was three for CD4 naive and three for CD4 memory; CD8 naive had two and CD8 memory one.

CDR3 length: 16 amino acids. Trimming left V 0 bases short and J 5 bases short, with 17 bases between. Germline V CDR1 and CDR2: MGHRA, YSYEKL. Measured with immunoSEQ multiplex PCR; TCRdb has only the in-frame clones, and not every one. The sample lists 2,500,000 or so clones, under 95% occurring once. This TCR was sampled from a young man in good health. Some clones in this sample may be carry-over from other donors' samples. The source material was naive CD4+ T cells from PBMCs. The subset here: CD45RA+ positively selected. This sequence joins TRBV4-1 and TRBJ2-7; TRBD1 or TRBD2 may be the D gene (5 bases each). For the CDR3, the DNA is TGCGCCAGCAGCCAAGATCGGGGCAGGTGGAACGACGAGCAGTACTTC. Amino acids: CASSQDRGRWNDEQYF.